This passage covers 18 T cell receptor beta chains from one sample sequenced in a study of T cell repertoires in cytomegalovirus infection. TCRdb re-analysed the reads in MiXCR, keeping a single row per CDR3 protein. The sample shows 45,000 to 50,000 distinct CDR3 sequences, around 21% of them seen only once. What these receptors recognize is not known. The sequences come from CD8+ T cells from cultured PBMCs, collected from culture after CMV antigen stimulation. All receptors come from a human donor in good health (CMV status not recorded). Some clones in this sample may be carry-over from other donors' samples.

This clonotype was detected ten times or more. The gene calls are TRBV4-3 and TRBJ2-7; the match to TRBD2 covers 10 bases. J was trimmed by 4 bases and V by 3 bases; bases with no gene match: 9. This CDR3 has 16 amino acids. The germline V gene has CDR1 LGHNA and CDR2 YSLEER. The CDR3 nucleotides read TGCGCCAGCAGCCAGACAAGCGGGGGGGCTCCTTACGAGCAGTACTTC. Residues: CASSQTSGGAPYEQYF.

V is TRBV11-2 and J is TRBJ2-3; 7 bases align to TRBD1. There are 13 residues in the CDR3. From germline, CDR1 is SGHAT and CDR2 FQNNGV. The J segment lost 4 bases and the V segment lost 5 bases, leaving 3 bases of the junction unmatched. In nucleotides, the CDR3 is TGTGCCAGCAGCAGGGACAGCGCAGATACGCAGTATTTT. Its protein product is CASSRDSADTQYF.

The CDR3 DNA reads as TGTGCCAGCAGCTTTCGGGGCGCCTACGAGCAGTACTTC. Translating gives CASSFRGAYEQYF. The chain couples TRBV5-6 to TRBJ2-7, with D possibly called TRBD1 or TRBD2 (5 bases each). The CDR3 has 13 residues. The germline CDR1 and CDR2 sequences are SGHDT and YYEEEE. The V gene lost 2 bases and the J gene lost 2 bases, with 8 bases spanning the gap.

This clonotype was seen ten or more times. The rearrangement uses TRBV6-1 and TRBJ1-1; D is possibly TRBD1 (6 bases). V was pared by 3 bases and J by 0 bases, with 14 bases between. The CDR3 length is 16 residues. In germline, CDR1 is MNHNS, CDR2 SASEGT. CDR3 DNA sequence: TGTGCCAGCAGTGATTCTCCGACAGGAATGAACACTGAAGCTTTCTTT. Its protein product is CASSDSPTGMNTEAFF.

This chain connects TRBV28 to TRBJ2-7; TRBD1 agrees at 8 bases. The CDR3 loop spans 15 amino acids. Germline lookup yields CDR1 MDHEN and CDR2 SYDVKM. Trimming cost V 1 base and J 6 bases; bases outside gene matches: 8. The CDR3: CASSLLGQASFEQYF. In nucleotides, the CDR3 is TGTGCCAGCAGTTTATTGGGACAGGCTAGCTTCGAGCAGTACTTC.

This clonotype was counted many times. The chain links TRBV7-8 to TRBJ2-3; the D is unclear. V lost 3 bases and J 2 bases, leaving 12 bases between the germline ends. Germline assignment: CDR1 SGHVS and CDR2 FQNEAQ. The CDR3 loop spans 15 amino acids. The CDR3 loop is CASSFIQVLTDTQYF. The CDR3, as DNA: TGTGCCAGCAGCTTTATCCAGGTTCTCACAGATACGCAGTATTTT. Supplemented by reference TRBV7-8 and TRBJ2-3, the full variable domain reads GAGVSQSPRYKVAKRGQDVALRCDPISGHVSLFWYQQALGQGPEFLTYFQNEAQLDKSGLPSDRFFAERPEGSVSTLKIQRTQQEDSAVYLCASSFIQVLTDTQYFGPGTRLTVL.

This chain uses TRBV6-6 with TRBJ2-3; 12 bases align to TRBD2. This CDR3 is built from 16 residues. With V trimmed by 2 bases and J by 7 bases, 7 bases remained unmatched. Per germline, CDR1 MNHNY and CDR2 SVGAGI (reference sequence). CDR3 DNA sequence: TGTGCCAGCAGTTACGGGCCTAGCGGGAGGGCAAATACGCAGTATTTT. Protein sequence: CASSYGPSGRANTQYF.

This clonotype was detected a few times. CDR3 protein: CASRSGTLNGYTF. The CDR3 DNA reads as TGTGCCAGCAGGTCCGGGACACTTAATGGCTACACCTTC. The chain joins TRBV7-9 to TRBJ1-2, with D maybe TRBD1 (6 bases). Per germline, CDR1 SEHNR and CDR2 FQNEAQ (reference sequence). The CDR3 contains 13 residues. Trimming left V 6 bases short and J 6 bases short, with 14 bases between. Looking up the rest from reference TRBV7-9 and TRBJ1-2 gives the full variable domain: DTGVSQNPRHKITKRGQNVTFRCDPISEHNRLYWYRQTLGQGPEFLTYFQNEAQLEKSRLLSDRFSAERPKGSFSTLEIQRTEQGDSAMYLCASRSGTLNGYTFGSGTRLTVV.

This clonotype was seen just once. Given a much more abundant clone one base away, this may be a read error. The gene calls are TRBV28 and TRBJ1-4; 10 positions agree with TRBD1. The CDR3 runs to 15 residues. Germline lookup yields CDR1 MDHEN and CDR2 SYDVKM. As DNA, the CDR3 is TGTGCCAACAGTGTACCGGGACAGGGGTCTGAAAAACTGTTTTTT. This sequence encodes CANSVPGQGSEKLFF.

The chain joins TRBV18 to TRBJ1-5; TRBD1 is a possible D gene (6 bases). Trimming left V 5 bases short and J 6 bases short, with 17 bases between. CDR1 and CDR2 from the germline V gene are KGHSH and LQKENI. The CDR3 has 15 amino acids. CDR3 region: CASSERPGAGQPQHF. The CDR3, as DNA: TGTGCCAGCTCAGAGCGACCAGGGGCGGGTCAGCCCCAGCATTTT.

The genes are TRBV7-9 and TRBJ2-7, with 9 bases that match TRBD1. The germline V gene has CDR1 SEHNR and CDR2 FQNEAQ (reference sequence). CDR3 size: 14 residues. V shed 4 bases and J 6 bases; nucleotides not matched to a gene: 7. In DNA form, the CDR3 reads TGTGCCAGCAGCTCACCGGGACAGGGTAGCGAGCAGTACTTC. It encodes CASSSPGQGSEQYF.

This chain connects TRBV7-3 to TRBJ1-2; D might be TRBD1 (5 bases). The CDR3 spans 15 residues. V was cut by 4 bases and J by 6 bases, with 18 bases left in between. From germline, CDR1 is SGHTA and CDR2 FQGTGA. CDR3 in amino acids: CASSSDPTGTDGYTF. The CDR3 DNA reads TGTGCCAGCAGCTCCGACCCCACTGGGACGGATGGCTACACCTTC.

This clonotype was picked up many times. J is TRBJ1-1 and V is TRBV7-8; TRBD1 matches at 11 bases. J lost 12 bases, V lost 5 bases, and 8 bases had no gene match. The CDR3 is 13 residues long. Looked up from germline, CDR1 is SGHVS and CDR2 is FQNEAQ. CDR3 loop: CASSQWTGGASFF. Written as DNA, the CDR3 is TGTGCCAGCAGCCAATGGACAGGGGGCGCGTCTTTCTTT.

Ten or more counts support this clonotype. This CDR3 is CASSLSGASTDTQYF. CDR3 nucleotide sequence: TGTGCCAGCAGTTTATCTGGCGCTAGCACAGATACGCAGTATTTT. The genes are TRBV27 and TRBJ2-3; D gene ambiguous. V shed 0 bases and J shed 0 bases, with 7 bases lying between them. Germline CDR1 and CDR2: MNHEY and SMNVEV (reference sequence). This CDR3 region has 15 residues.

At least ten counts were recorded for this clonotype. The V gene is TRBV7-2, the J gene TRBJ1-1, with TRBD1 as a possible D gene (5 bases). The V end was cut by 5 bases, the J end by 5 bases, with 9 bases between. The CDR3 totals 12 residues. Germline-derived CDR1 and CDR2 are SGHTA and FQGNSA. The CDR3 loop reads CASSPGYTEAFF. The DNA for the CDR3 is TGTGCCAGCAGCCCAGGGTATACTGAAGCTTTCTTT.

This clonotype occurred many times. The chain uses TRBV4-3 and TRBJ2-7; D possibly corresponds to TRBD1 (6 bases). The CDR3 length is 17 residues. CDR1 and CDR2 from the germline V gene are LGHNA and YSLEER. The V end was cut by 0 bases, the J end by 5 bases, with 20 bases between. This CDR3 reads CASSQDPTGQLLHEQYF. CDR3 nucleotides: TGCGCCAGCAGCCAAGACCCGACAGGTCAGTTACTCCACGAGCAGTACTTC.

The V and J genes are TRBV12-3 or TRBV12-4 and TRBJ2-3; 7 bases are shared with TRBD2. The V gene end was trimmed by 5 bases and the J gene end by 0 bases; junction bases not matched to a gene: 5. This CDR3 spans 15 amino acids. The CDR3 region is CASSPGGFSTDTQYF. The CDR3 nucleotides are TGTGCCAGCAGTCCGGGGGGTTTTAGCACAGATACGCAGTATTTT.

In its sample, this clonotype was seen many times. The chain links TRBV6-6 to TRBJ1-2; 8 bases are a match to TRBD1. In germline, CDR1 is MNHNY, CDR2 SVGAGI (reference sequence). The junction had 8 bases not matched to a gene; V was cut back by 2 bases and J by 6 bases. This CDR3 is built from 15 residues. The CDR3 reads CASSYGSGGADGYTF. The CDR3 nucleotides are TGTGCCAGCAGTTACGGTTCAGGGGGCGCGGATGGCTACACCTTC.